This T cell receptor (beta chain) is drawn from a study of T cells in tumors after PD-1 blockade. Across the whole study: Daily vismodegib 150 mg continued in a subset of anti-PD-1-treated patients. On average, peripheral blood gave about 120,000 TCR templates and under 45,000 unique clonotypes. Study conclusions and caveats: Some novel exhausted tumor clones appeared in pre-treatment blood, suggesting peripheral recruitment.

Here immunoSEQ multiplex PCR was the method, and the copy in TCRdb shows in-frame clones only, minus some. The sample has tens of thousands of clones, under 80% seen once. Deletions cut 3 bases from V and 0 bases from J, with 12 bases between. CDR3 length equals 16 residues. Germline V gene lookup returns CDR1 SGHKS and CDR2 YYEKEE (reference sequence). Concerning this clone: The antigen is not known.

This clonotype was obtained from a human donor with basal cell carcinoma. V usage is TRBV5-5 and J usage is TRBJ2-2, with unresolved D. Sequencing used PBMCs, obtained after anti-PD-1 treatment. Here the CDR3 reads CASSSRVAPNTGELFF. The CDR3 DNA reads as TGTGCCAGCAGCTCCCGGGTAGCCCCGAACACCGGGGAGCTGTTTTTT.